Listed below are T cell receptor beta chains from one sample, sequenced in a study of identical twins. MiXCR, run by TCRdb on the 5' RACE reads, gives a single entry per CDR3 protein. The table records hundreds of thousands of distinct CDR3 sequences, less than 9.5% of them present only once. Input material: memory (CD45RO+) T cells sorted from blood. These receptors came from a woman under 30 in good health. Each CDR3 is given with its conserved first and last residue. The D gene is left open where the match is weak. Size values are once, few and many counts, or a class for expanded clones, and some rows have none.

cdr3_nt: TGTGCCAGCAGCCTAGTGGGACAGGGGTCGGAGCAGTACTTC
cdr3_aa: CASSLVGQGSEQYF
v_call: TRBV7-9
cdr3_length: 14
d_call: TRBD1
clone_size: -
j_call: TRBJ2-7

cdr3_nt: TGTGCCAGCAGTTACATGGAGAATCAGCCCCAGCATTTT
cdr3_aa: CASSYMENQPQHF
v_call: TRBV6-2/TRBV6-3
cdr3_length: 13
d_call: -
clone_size: -
j_call: TRBJ1-5

cdr3_nt: TGTGCCAGCAGACCGAGACAGGGAGGGACTGAAGCTTTCTTT
cdr3_aa: CASRPRQGGTEAFF
v_call: TRBV2
cdr3_length: 14
d_call: TRBD1
clone_size: -
j_call: TRBJ1-1

cdr3_nt: TGTGCCAGCAGTTACCGGGGAGACACTGAAGCTTTCTTT
cdr3_aa: CASSYRGDTEAFF
v_call: TRBV6-2/TRBV6-3
cdr3_length: 13
d_call: -
clone_size: -
j_call: TRBJ1-1

cdr3_nt: TGTGCCAGCAGCACCAATAGAGAGACCCAGTACTTC
cdr3_aa: CASSTNRETQYF
v_call: TRBV14
cdr3_length: 12
d_call: -
clone_size: -
j_call: TRBJ2-5

cdr3_nt: TGTGCCAGCAGCCAACGGTCCAATGAGCAGTTCTTC
cdr3_aa: CASSQRSNEQFF
v_call: TRBV3-1
cdr3_length: 12
d_call: -
clone_size: few
j_call: TRBJ2-1

cdr3_nt: TGCGCCAGCAGCGCCACCGGACAGGGGATTGGGAAATCCACAGATACGCAGTATTTT
cdr3_aa: CASSATGQGIGKSTDTQYF
v_call: TRBV5-1
cdr3_length: 19
d_call: TRBD1
clone_size: few
j_call: TRBJ2-3

cdr3_nt: TGTGCCAGCAGTTACGGGGGGCGGGTGTCTGAAGCTTTCTTT
cdr3_aa: CASSYGGRVSEAFF
v_call: TRBV12-3/TRBV12-4
cdr3_length: 14
d_call: -
clone_size: few
j_call: TRBJ1-1

cdr3_nt: TGTGCCAGCAGCCCTCCGGACGGGGTAGTTAAGTTCTTC
cdr3_aa: CASSPPDGVVKFF
v_call: TRBV12-3/TRBV12-4
cdr3_length: 13
d_call: -
clone_size: many
j_call: TRBJ2-1

cdr3_nt: TGCAGTGCTAGGAGGGGAAGCAATCAGCCCCAGCATTTT
cdr3_aa: CSARRGSNQPQHF
v_call: TRBV20-1
cdr3_length: 13
d_call: -
clone_size: -
j_call: TRBJ1-5

cdr3_nt: TGTGCCAGCAGCGTAGGACAGCTTTCTTACTACGAGCAGTACTTC
cdr3_aa: CASSVGQLSYYEQYF
v_call: TRBV9
cdr3_length: 15
d_call: -
clone_size: -
j_call: TRBJ2-7

cdr3_nt: TGTGCCAGCAGCCCGACTAGATCCGGAGAGACCCAGTACTTC
cdr3_aa: CASSPTRSGETQYF
v_call: TRBV3-1
cdr3_length: 14
d_call: -
clone_size: -
j_call: TRBJ2-5

cdr3_nt: TGTGCCAGCTCGCTGTTACAGGGTGCTGAGGCCGAGCAGTACTTC
cdr3_aa: CASSLLQGAEAEQYF
v_call: TRBV18
cdr3_length: 15
d_call: -
clone_size: -
j_call: TRBJ2-7

cdr3_nt: TGTGCCAGCAGTTCTAAGAATTGGTACAATGAGCAGTTCTTC
cdr3_aa: CASSSKNWYNEQFF
v_call: TRBV12-3/TRBV12-4
cdr3_length: 14
d_call: -
clone_size: -
j_call: TRBJ2-1

cdr3_nt: TGTGCCAGCAGCGTTACGGGACTAGCGCATGAGCAGTTCTTC
cdr3_aa: CASSVTGLAHEQFF
v_call: TRBV5-4
cdr3_length: 14
d_call: TRBD2
clone_size: -
j_call: TRBJ2-1

cdr3_nt: TGCGCCAGCAGCATTCCCGGGACACCTGGTGGCTACACCTTC
cdr3_aa: CASSIPGTPGGYTF
v_call: TRBV5-1
cdr3_length: 14
d_call: -
clone_size: many
j_call: TRBJ1-2

cdr3_nt: TGCGCCAGCAGCCCTCGACAGGGACGTAATGAAAAACTGTTTTTT
cdr3_aa: CASSPRQGRNEKLFF
v_call: TRBV5-1
cdr3_length: 15
d_call: TRBD1
clone_size: many
j_call: TRBJ1-4

cdr3_nt: TGTGCCAGCTCACCACAAAGCGGGGTCTACAATGAGCAGTTCTTC
cdr3_aa: CASSPQSGVYNEQFF
v_call: TRBV18
cdr3_length: 15
d_call: TRBD2
clone_size: -
j_call: TRBJ2-1

cdr3_nt: TGCAGTGCTAGAGATTATAGGGCAAGAGAGCCCCAGCATTTT
cdr3_aa: CSARDYRAREPQHF
v_call: TRBV20-1
cdr3_length: 14
d_call: -
clone_size: -
j_call: TRBJ1-5

cdr3_nt: TGCAGTGCTCCACTAGCGGGAGTTTGGGGCGAGCAGTACTTC
cdr3_aa: CSAPLAGVWGEQYF
v_call: TRBV20-1
cdr3_length: 14
d_call: TRBD2
clone_size: many
j_call: TRBJ2-7

cdr3_nt: TGTGCCAGCGCCTTAGAGACTCAGCCCCAGCATTTT
cdr3_aa: CASALETQPQHF
v_call: TRBV12-3/TRBV12-4
cdr3_length: 12
d_call: -
clone_size: -
j_call: TRBJ1-5

cdr3_nt: TGTGCCAGCAGTGAATGGGTGCTAGAGCCCTACAATGAGCAGTTCTTC
cdr3_aa: CASSEWVLEPYNEQFF
v_call: TRBV6-1
cdr3_length: 16
d_call: -
clone_size: few
j_call: TRBJ2-1